This T cell receptor (beta chain) comes out of a study of cytomegalovirus exposure and HLA in healthy donors. This clone was recorded a few times. What it binds is unknown. Overall study findings and caveats: Per published accounts, TCR beta sequences correctly predicted the HLA-A and HLA-B alleles of most subjects.

PCR primers comprised 60 Vbeta and 13 Jbeta primers. Only in-frame clones appear in the TCRdb table, and some are missing; sequencing was by immunoSEQ multiplex PCR. The table lists 90,000 to 120,000 clones, 65% to 80% of them singletons. CDR1 is SGHNT and CDR2 is YYREEE in the germline V gene (reference sequence). The CDR3 has 15 amino acids. V shed 3 bases and J shed 2 bases, with 13 bases lying between them. The receptor was derived from a male donor in good health and CMV-seronegative. The chain carries TRBV5-4 and TRBJ2-3; tentative D call: TRBD1 (6 bases). The sample taken for sequencing was PBMCs. In DNA, the CDR3 is TGTGCCAGCAGCTCACGCAGGGGTAACACAGATACGCAGTATTTT. Its translation is CASSSRRGNTDTQYF.